Listed here are 5 T cell receptor beta chains from one sample, sequenced in a study of OX40 agonist ivuxolimab in advanced cancers. Clones were read by immunoSEQ multiplex PCR, and TCRdb kept only the in-frame ones, dropping some. The sample lists about 26,000 clones, more than 75% occurring once. This material consisted of CD4+ or CD8+ T cells sorted from blood, taken in a trial of the OX40 agonist ivuxolimab. The source of these receptors is an adult with an advanced solid tumor such as melanoma, head and neck, liver or kidney cancer.

This rearrangement joins TRBV6-1 to TRBJ2-7; D gene uncertain. Germline V gene data show CDR1 as MNHNS and CDR2 as SASEGT. V shed 1 base and J shed 3 bases, with 7 bases lying between them. The CDR3 loop spans 13 amino acids. The CDR3 bases are TGTGCCAGCAGTGAAGATTGGGTCTACGAGCAGTACTTC. It encodes CASSEDWVYEQYF.

This clone was seen only once. The chain uses TRBV6-1 and TRBJ2-5; D might be TRBD2 (5 bases). Trimming took off 11 bases at V and 0 bases at J, with 7 bases between the two ends. Germline CDR1 is MNHNS and CDR2 is SASEGT. This CDR3 is 11 amino acids long. The CDR3 nucleotides read TGTGCCTTTAGCGACCAAGAGACCCAGTACTTC. It codes for CAFSDQETQYF.

The chain employs TRBV11-1 and TRBJ1-4; D is ambiguous. The CDR3 is made up of 13 amino acids. Germline V lookup: CDR1 SGHAT, CDR2 FQDESV (reference sequence). The ends were cut back, 5 bases at V and 3 bases at J, with 7 bases in the middle. CDR3 sequence (DNA): TGTGCCAGCAGCCGTGATCCTAATGAAAAACTGTTTTTT. This codes for CASSRDPNEKLFF.

The CDR3 is CSALASAQYF. For the CDR3, the DNA is TGCAGTGCCCTAGCCTCGGCCCAGTACTTC. V gene TRBV20-1 combines with J gene TRBJ2-5, with D maybe TRBD2 (5 bases). The germline V gene encodes CDR1 DFQATT and CDR2 SNEGSKA (reference sequence). Trimming stripped 6 bases from V and 9 bases from J, with 11 bases between. The CDR3 loop spans 10 amino acids.

The rearrangement joins TRBV7-9 to TRBJ1-1, with a weak D call TRBD1 (5 bases). Looked up from germline, CDR1 is SEHNR and CDR2 is FQNEAQ (reference sequence). The CDR3 runs to 13 residues. V shed 5 bases and J shed 4 bases, with 11 bases lying between them. CDR3 nucleotides: TGTGCCAGCAGCCCCCGGGGGGTCACTGAAGCTTTCTTT. Translated, it gives CASSPRGVTEAFF.